One and the same sample provided the 21 T cell receptor beta chains below, sequenced in a study of cytotoxic CD8 clonotypes in ibrutinib-treated CLL. Sequencing used immunoSEQ multiplex PCR; TCRdb keeps in-frame clones, though not all of them. Among some 310,000 clones listed, roughly 85% were seen once. The specimen comprised PBMCs, sampled before ibrutinib treatment. These receptors were collected from a human donor with chronic lymphocytic leukemia.

The chain joins TRBV9 to TRBJ2-1, with 7 bases aligning to TRBD2. Germline assignment: CDR1 SGDLS and CDR2 YYNGEE. Trimming cost V 4 bases and J 4 bases; bases outside gene matches: 11. The CDR3 has 16 residues. Written as DNA, the CDR3 is TGTGCCAGCAGCCCAAAGGGCGGGAGAGCGTACAATGAGCAGTTCTTC. This codes for CASSPKGGRAYNEQFF.

This chain links TRBV25-1 with TRBJ2-1; 7 positions match TRBD2. The CDR3 loop spans 15 amino acids. Germline V lookup: CDR1 MGHDK, CDR2 SYGVNS. Trimming took 4 bases from V and 6 from J; bases not matched to a gene: 9. The CDR3 nucleotides read TGTGCCAGCAGTGGGGCGGGGGTAAATATCAATGAGCAGTTCTTC. This sequence encodes CASSGAGVNINEQFF.

This clone was detected once. This sequence joins TRBV7-9 and TRBJ1-2; D gene ambiguous. Trimming took off 5 bases at V and 5 bases at J, with 9 bases between the two ends. The CDR3 consists of 12 residues. CDR1 and CDR2 from the germline V gene are SEHNR and FQNEAQ (reference sequence). CDR3 nucleotide sequence: TGTGCCAGCAGCACTCGGCCGTATGGCTACACCTTC. It encodes CASSTRPYGYTF.

This sequence joins TRBV7-2 and TRBJ2-3; the match to TRBD2 covers 11 bases. CDR1 is SGHTA, CDR2 FQGNSA, per germline. The CDR3 loop spans 16 amino acids. V gave up 6 bases and J gave up 5 bases; unmatched junction bases: 10. In DNA, the CDR3 is TGTGCCAGCAGTCCCCGTAGGCTAGCGGGAGGAGATACGCAGTATTTT. Protein product: CASSPRRLAGGDTQYF.

The rearrangement joins TRBV6-5 to TRBJ2-3, with D perhaps matching TRBD1 (6 bases). Trimming removed 8 bases at V and 2 bases at J, with 11 bases between. The germline V gene has CDR1 MNHEY and CDR2 SVGAGI. CDR3 length: 13 residues. The CDR3 protein is CASGQGITDTQYF. CDR3 bases: TGTGCCAGCGGTCAGGGGATCACAGATACGCAGTATTTT.

J is TRBJ2-5 and V is TRBV15; a possible D gene is TRBD2 (6 bases). The CDR3 sequence is 12 residues long. From germline, CDR1 is LNHNV and CDR2 YYDKDF (reference sequence). The V gene lost 11 bases and the J gene lost 3 bases, with 13 bases spanning the gap. CDR3 amino acids: CAAGGAEETQYF. The CDR3 nucleotides are TGTGCCGCCGGAGGGGCAGAAGAGACCCAGTACTTC.

The genes are TRBV10-1 and TRBJ2-7, with no clear D. The CDR3 extends over 13 amino acids. Trimming shortened V by 5 bases and J by 2 bases, and 10 bases separated the two germline ends. CDR1 WNHNN and CDR2 SYGVQD come from the germline V gene (reference sequence). This chain's CDR3 is CASSIGRTYEQYF. The CDR3 coding sequence is TGCGCCAGCAGTATAGGTCGTACCTACGAGCAGTACTTC.

This chain uses TRBV6-1 with TRBJ2-6, with D unresolved. Trimming left V 6 bases short and J 2 bases short, with 5 bases between. From germline, CDR1 is MNHNS and CDR2 SASEGT. This CDR3 has 13 amino acids. The CDR3 DNA follows: TGTGCCAGCAGACGAACTGGGGCCAACGTCCTGACTTTC. It yields the protein CASRRTGANVLTF.

The chain employs TRBV5-4 and TRBJ2-1, with TRBD2 as a possible D gene (5 bases). V was shortened by 3 bases and J by 9 bases, with 16 bases between the two germline ends. The CDR3 runs to 14 residues. The V gene's germline CDR1 is SGHNT and CDR2 YYREEE (reference sequence). CDR3 bases: TGTGCCAGCAGCTCGGTAGCGATGATGGGTGAGCAGTTCTTC. Its protein is CASSSVAMMGEQFF.

Here the CDR3 DNA reads TGTGCCAGCAGTGAGAGGACAGCGAGCTCCTACGAGCAGTACTTC. Protein sequence: CASSERTASSYEQYF. This chain links TRBV2 with TRBJ2-7; TRBD1 is a possible D gene (6 bases). Germline CDR1 is SNHLY and CDR2 is FYNNEI. V was shortened by 3 bases and J by 0 bases, with 12 bases between the two germline ends. CDR3 length equals 15 residues.

The chain couples TRBV25-1 to TRBJ1-4, with D tentatively TRBD1 (6 bases). Germline V CDR1 and CDR2: MGHDK, SYGVNS. The CDR3 is 13 residues long. The V and J ends lost 4 bases and 4 bases respectively, with 7 bases between them. In nucleotides, the CDR3 is TGTGCCAGCAGTGGACAGGATAATGAAAAACTGTTTTTT. It is translated as CASSGQDNEKLFF. The variable domain in full, completed from reference TRBV25-1 and TRBJ1-4, reads EADIYQTPRYLVIGTGKKITLECSQTMGHDKMYWYQQDPGMELHLIHYSYGVNSTEKGDLSSESTVSRIRTEHFPLTLESARPSHTSQYLCASSGQDNEKLFFGSGTQLSVL.

J is TRBJ1-2 and V is TRBV9; possible D gene TRBD1, 6 bases. V lost 4 bases and J 2 bases, leaving 15 bases between the germline ends. There are 15 residues in the CDR3. Germline assignment: CDR1 SGDLS and CDR2 YYNGEE. CDR3 nucleotide sequence: TGTGCCAGCAGCACCAACAGGGCAGGAAACTATGGCTACACCTTC. It specifies CASSTNRAGNYGYTF. Together with reference TRBV9 and TRBJ1-2, the CDR3 gives the full variable domain: DSGVTQTPKHLITATGQRVTLRCSPRSGDLSVYWYQQSLDQGLQFLIQYYNGEERAKGNILERFSAQQFPDLHSELNLSSLELGDSALYFCASSTNRAGNYGYTFGSGTRLTVV.

V gene TRBV4-1 combines with J gene TRBJ2-5; perhaps TRBD2 as D (6 bases). V gave up 3 bases and J gave up 5 bases, with 16 bases separating them. Germline CDR1 reads MGHRA; CDR2 reads YSYEKL. The length of the CDR3 is 15 residues. This chain's CDR3 is CASSQDPGEGETQYF. In DNA form, the CDR3 reads TGCGCCAGCAGCCAGGACCCGGGAGAGGGGGAGACCCAGTACTTC.

This clone was recorded a few times. The genes are TRBV10-3 and TRBJ1-1; 7 bases line up with TRBD1. Unmatched junction bases numbered 5, after V lost 10 bases and J lost 0 bases. Germline values: CDR1 ENHRY, CDR2 SYGVKD. This CDR3 has 13 amino acids. The CDR3 spells CATKGQMNTEAFF. In nucleotides, the CDR3 is TGTGCCACCAAGGGACAGATGAACACTGAAGCTTTCTTT.

In its sample, this clone was seen a few times. The gene calls are TRBV9 and TRBJ1-4; D remains ambiguous. Per germline, CDR1 SGDLS and CDR2 YYNGEE. This CDR3 has 13 amino acids. Trimming stripped 1 base from V and 3 bases from J, with 4 bases between. The DNA for the CDR3 is TGTGCCAGCAGCGTAAGTCCTAATGAAAAACTGTTTTTT. Translation: CASSVSPNEKLFF.

This chain uses TRBV15 with TRBJ2-2, with D hard to call. Germline V CDR1 and CDR2: LNHNV, YYDKDF (reference sequence). The CDR3 length is 15 residues. The V and J ends lost 1 base and 4 bases respectively, with 10 bases between them. CDR3 sequence: CATSRAVSSTGELFF. CDR3 DNA: TGTGCCACCAGCAGAGCGGTTTCTAGCACCGGGGAGCTGTTTTTT.

The chain recombines TRBV6-5 with TRBJ2-1; 7 bases align to TRBD2. The CDR3 runs to 13 residues. Germline CDR1 is MNHEY and CDR2 is SVGAGI. V was clipped by 8 bases and J by 9 bases; unmatched bases: 10. The CDR3 bases are TGTGCCAGCCGGGGGGTGGGGGTCCCTGAGCAGTTCTTC. This codes for CASRGVGVPEQFF.

The chain couples TRBV12-5 to TRBJ1-2, with 9 positions matching TRBD1. Germline CDR1 is LGHNT and CDR2 is FRNRAP. With 3 bases clipped from V and 7 bases from J, the junction kept 9 bases outside the gene matches. CDR3 length equals 15 residues. The CDR3 nucleotides are TGTGCTAGTGGTTTAACCGGGACAGGGATCCGTGGCTACACCTTC. As protein: CASGLTGTGIRGYTF.

The chain employs TRBV2 and TRBJ2-7; TRBD2 matches 15 bases. The germline V gene encodes CDR1 SNHLY and CDR2 FYNNEI. This CDR3 has 17 residues. V lost 6 bases and J lost 6; bases outside the gene matches: 12. CDR3 sequence (DNA): TGTGCCAGCAGACCTCCGGGGGGACTAGCGGGAGGTCCCGAGCAGTACTTC. This sequence encodes CASRPPGGLAGGPEQYF.

This clone was seen a handful of times. CDR3 sequence reads: CASRHREGNYGYTF. CDR3 nucleotide sequence: TGTGCCAGCAGACACAGGGAGGGCAACTATGGCTACACCTTC. The genes are TRBV2 and TRBJ1-2, with D maybe TRBD1 (6 bases). Germline CDR1 and CDR2: SNHLY and FYNNEI. V was pared by 6 bases and J by 2 bases, with 13 bases between. The CDR3 is 14 residues long. Variable domain in full (rest from reference TRBV2 and TRBJ1-2): EPEVTQTPSHQVTQMGQEVILRCVPISNHLYFYWYRQILGQKVEFLVSFYNNEISEKSEIFDDQFSVERPDGSNFTLKIRSTKLEDSAMYFCASRHREGNYGYTFGSGTRLTVV.

The chain combines TRBV13 with TRBJ2-7; 13 positions agree with TRBD2. The CDR3 contains 16 residues. V lost 3 bases to trimming and J lost 4 bases; unmatched junction nucleotides: 6. CDR1 and CDR2 (germline): PRHDT, FYEKMQ (reference sequence). CDR3 in amino acids: CASSLRGLAGTYEQYF. The CDR3 nucleotides are TGTGCCAGCAGCTTGAGGGGACTAGCGGGAACATACGAGCAGTACTTC.